These T cell receptor beta chains were read from a single sample in a study of T cell repertoires in cytomegalovirus infection. The antigens for these receptors are not known. TCRdb reprocessed the reads via MiXCR and lists one record per CDR3 protein. The table has 550,000 to 700,000 distinct CDR3 sequences, 40% seen once. The sequencing here drew on cultured PBMCs, taken from culture after CMV antigen stimulation. These receptors were taken from a human donor in good health (CMV status not recorded). Some clones in this sample may be carry-over from other donors' samples. Both conserved end residues are part of each CDR3. The D gene is left open where the match is weak. Some rows mark clone size as missing; the rest say once, few, many or name a class of expanded clone.

D gene: TRBD2; V gene: TRBV7-2; J gene: TRBJ2-4; clone size: few; CDR3 protein: CASSLGDFPAGDIQYF; CDR3 DNA: TGTGCCAGCAGCTTAGGTGACTTCCCGGCGGGGGACATTCAGTACTTC
D gene: -; V gene: TRBV7-9; J gene: TRBJ1-3; clone size: -; CDR3 protein: CASSYLQGFGNTIYF; CDR3 DNA: TGTGCCAGCAGCTACTTACAGGGTTTCGGAAACACCATATATTTT
D gene: -; V gene: TRBV6-2/TRBV6-3; J gene: TRBJ2-1; clone size: few; CDR3 protein: CASRRTYNEQFF; CDR3 DNA: TGTGCCAGCAGGAGAACTTACAATGAGCAGTTCTTC
D gene: TRBD1; V gene: TRBV7-2; J gene: TRBJ2-7; clone size: few; CDR3 protein: CASSFEGQAASYEQYF; CDR3 DNA: TGTGCCAGCAGCTTCGAGGGACAGGCGGCTTCCTACGAGCAGTACTTC
D gene: TRBD2; V gene: TRBV6-2/TRBV6-3; J gene: TRBJ2-3; clone size: -; CDR3 protein: CASKLGQRGGDTQYF; CDR3 DNA: TGTGCCAGCAAGTTGGGGCAGCGGGGAGGAGATACGCAGTATTTT
D gene: -; V gene: TRBV7-2; J gene: TRBJ1-4; clone size: -; CDR3 protein: CASSLWAAREKLFF; CDR3 DNA: TGTGCCAGCAGCTTATGGGCAGCTAGGGAAAAACTGTTTTTT
D gene: -; V gene: TRBV7-8; J gene: TRBJ1-1; clone size: -; CDR3 protein: CASSFGVITLNTEAFF; CDR3 DNA: TGTGCCAGCAGCTTCGGTGTCATAACCCTGAACACTGAAGCTTTCTTT
D gene: -; V gene: TRBV25-1; J gene: TRBJ1-2; clone size: -; CDR3 protein: CASSESSSYGYTF; CDR3 DNA: TGTGCCAGCAGTGAATCTTCGAGCTATGGCTACACCTTC
D gene: TRBD2; V gene: TRBV7-2; J gene: TRBJ2-1; clone size: once; CDR3 protein: CASRDEGGFYNEQFF; CDR3 DNA: TGTGCCAGCAGGGATGAGGGAGGGTTCTACAATGAGCAGTTCTTC
D gene: TRBD1; V gene: TRBV7-2; J gene: TRBJ1-6; clone size: few; CDR3 protein: CASSLESRTGDSPLHF; CDR3 DNA: TGTGCCAGCAGCTTAGAATCCAGGACAGGGGATTCACCCCTCCACTTT
D gene: TRBD2; V gene: TRBV20-1; J gene: TRBJ2-7; clone size: -; CDR3 protein: CSARRGGDGQYF; CDR3 DNA: TGCAGTGCTAGACGGGGGGGGGATGGGCAGTACTTC
D gene: -; V gene: TRBV30; J gene: TRBJ1-2; clone size: once; CDR3 protein: CAWRQGLYGYTF; CDR3 DNA: TGTGCCTGGAGGCAGGGGCTCTATGGCTACACCTTC
D gene: -; V gene: TRBV11-2; J gene: TRBJ2-5; clone size: -; CDR3 protein: CASSLREGGQETQYF; CDR3 DNA: TGTGCCAGCAGCTTAAGGGAAGGCGGCCAAGAGACCCAGTACTTC
D gene: TRBD1; V gene: TRBV11-2; J gene: TRBJ1-4; clone size: -; CDR3 protein: CASSWDSSVEKLFF; CDR3 DNA: TGTGCCAGCAGCTGGGACAGTTCCGTTGAAAAACTGTTTTTT
D gene: -; V gene: TRBV7-2; J gene: TRBJ2-1; clone size: few; CDR3 protein: CASSLERQNEQFF; CDR3 DNA: TGTGCCAGCAGCTTAGAGCGGCAGAATGAGCAGTTCTTC
D gene: -; V gene: TRBV7-2; J gene: TRBJ1-1; clone size: -; CDR3 protein: CASSLGRIDEAFF; CDR3 DNA: TGTGCCAGCAGCTTAGGCAGAATTGATGAAGCTTTCTTT
D gene: -; V gene: TRBV28; J gene: TRBJ1-1; clone size: -; CDR3 protein: CASSFQSGLATEAFF; CDR3 DNA: TGTGCCAGCAGTTTCCAATCCGGCCTGGCCACTGAAGCTTTCTTT
D gene: TRBD2; V gene: TRBV7-6; J gene: TRBJ2-5; clone size: -; CDR3 protein: CASSLAASGSRETQYF; CDR3 DNA: TGTGCCAGCAGCTTAGCGGCTAGCGGGAGTCGGGAGACCCAGTACTTC
D gene: -; V gene: TRBV6-1; J gene: TRBJ1-6; clone size: -; CDR3 protein: CASSETVSRAKDSPLHF; CDR3 DNA: TGTGCCAGCAGTGAGACAGTCAGCAGGGCTAAGGATTCACCCCTCCACTTT
D gene: -; V gene: TRBV6-2/TRBV6-3; J gene: TRBJ2-1; clone size: once; CDR3 protein: CASSYLQGAGNEQFF; CDR3 DNA: TGTGCCAGCAGTTACCTCCAAGGGGCGGGCAATGAGCAGTTCTTC
D gene: TRBD1; V gene: TRBV7-8; J gene: TRBJ1-4; clone size: few; CDR3 protein: CASSLEGRGLSIVKLFF; CDR3 DNA: TGTGCCAGCAGCTTAGAGGGCAGGGGGCTGTCTATCGTAAAACTGTTTTTT
D gene: -; V gene: TRBV7-6; J gene: TRBJ2-1; clone size: -; CDR3 protein: CAGSLFSATTYNEQFF; CDR3 DNA: TGTGCCGGCAGCTTATTCTCGGCAACTACCTACAATGAGCAGTTCTTC
D gene: -; V gene: TRBV7-2; J gene: TRBJ1-3; clone size: many; CDR3 protein: CASSAGQGKGNTIYF; CDR3 DNA: TGTGCCAGCAGCGCCGGGCAGGGCAAAGGAAACACCATATATTTT
D gene: TRBD2; V gene: TRBV7-2; J gene: TRBJ2-7; clone size: -; CDR3 protein: CASSLGGLAGGGYF; CDR3 DNA: TGTGCCAGCAGCTTAGGCGGACTAGCGGGAGGAGGGTACTTC
D gene: -; V gene: TRBV7-8; J gene: TRBJ1-2; clone size: few; CDR3 protein: CASSHSLTQRYYGYTF; CDR3 DNA: TGTGCCAGCAGCCACAGCTTAACTCAGCGTTACTATGGCTACACCTTC
D gene: -; V gene: TRBV20-1; J gene: TRBJ2-1; clone size: -; CDR3 protein: CSARRLADEQFF; CDR3 DNA: TGCAGTGCTAGAAGGCTAGCTGATGAGCAGTTCTTC
D gene: -; V gene: TRBV25-1; J gene: TRBJ1-1; clone size: few; CDR3 protein: CASSPGANTEAFF; CDR3 DNA: TGTGCCAGCAGTCCGGGGGCGAACACTGAAGCTTTCTTT
D gene: TRBD2; V gene: TRBV7-6; J gene: TRBJ2-3; clone size: few; CDR3 protein: CASSLGTSGSLRGTQYF; CDR3 DNA: TGTGCCAGCAGCTTGGGGACTAGCGGGAGCCTCCGAGGTACGCAGTATTTT
D gene: -; V gene: TRBV7-8; J gene: TRBJ2-5; clone size: few; CDR3 protein: CASSLATRQDRETQYF; CDR3 DNA: TGTGCCAGCAGCTTAGCAACTAGACAGGACAGAGAGACCCAGTACTTC
D gene: TRBD2; V gene: TRBV7-9; J gene: TRBJ2-3; clone size: -; CDR3 protein: CASSRSGRAADTQYF; CDR3 DNA: TGTGCCAGCAGTCGCAGCGGGAGGGCCGCAGATACGCAGTATTTT
D gene: TRBD1; V gene: TRBV7-4; J gene: TRBJ1-1; clone size: -; CDR3 protein: CASSLVTGPGTEAFF; CDR3 DNA: TGTGCCAGCAGCTTAGTGACAGGGCCGGGAACTGAAGCTTTCTTT
D gene: -; V gene: TRBV6-1; J gene: TRBJ1-1; clone size: -; CDR3 protein: CASSTPGRGAAEAFF; CDR3 DNA: TGTGCCAGCAGCACCCCTGGCAGGGGAGCCGCTGAAGCTTTCTTT
D gene: -; V gene: TRBV7-2; J gene: TRBJ1-2; clone size: few; CDR3 protein: CASSPGVDSQYGYTF; CDR3 DNA: TGTGCCAGCAGCCCGGGGGTGGACAGTCAGTATGGCTACACCTTC
D gene: TRBD1; V gene: TRBV12-3/TRBV12-4; J gene: TRBJ2-7; clone size: -; CDR3 protein: CASSTGQSYEQYF; CDR3 DNA: TGTGCCAGCAGTACGGGACAGTCCTACGAGCAGTACTTC
D gene: TRBD1; V gene: TRBV20-1; J gene: TRBJ2-5; clone size: -; CDR3 protein: CSAHRTGRKETQYF; CDR3 DNA: TGCAGTGCTCACCGGACAGGGCGCAAAGAGACCCAGTACTTC
D gene: -; V gene: TRBV11-2; J gene: TRBJ1-4; clone size: -; CDR3 protein: CASSLEAGVAGIGEKLFF; CDR3 DNA: TGTGCCAGCAGCTTAGAGGCCGGGGTTGCAGGGATTGGGGAAAAACTGTTTTTT
D gene: TRBD1; V gene: TRBV20-1; J gene: TRBJ2-5; clone size: -; CDR3 protein: CRAGQGTQETQYF; CDR3 DNA: TGCAGAGCAGGACAGGGGACACAAGAGACCCAGTACTTC
D gene: -; V gene: TRBV5-4; J gene: TRBJ2-1; clone size: -; CDR3 protein: CARGHPGTGRNEQFF; CDR3 DNA: TGTGCCAGAGGCCACCCGGGAACAGGGAGGAATGAGCAGTTCTTC
D gene: -; V gene: TRBV6-6; J gene: TRBJ1-3; clone size: -; CDR3 protein: CASLRDTRDGNTIYF; CDR3 DNA: TGTGCCAGCCTCCGGGACACCCGTGATGGAAACACCATATATTTT
D gene: -; V gene: TRBV7-2; J gene: TRBJ2-2; clone size: many; CDR3 protein: CASSLSSVNTGELFF; CDR3 DNA: TGTGCCAGCAGCTTATCTAGCGTAAACACCGGGGAGCTGTTTTTT
D gene: TRBD2; V gene: TRBV5-1; J gene: TRBJ2-3; clone size: -; CDR3 protein: CASSPLAGGRSTQYF; CDR3 DNA: TGCGCCAGCAGCCCACTAGCGGGGGGGCGGAGTACGCAGTATTTT
D gene: -; V gene: TRBV12-5; J gene: TRBJ1-2; clone size: -; CDR3 protein: CASGLVDGEGYTF; CDR3 DNA: TGTGCTAGTGGTTTGGTTGATGGGGAAGGCTACACCTTC
D gene: TRBD1; V gene: TRBV5-1; J gene: TRBJ1-6; clone size: -; CDR3 protein: CASSQGQAVPNSPLHF; CDR3 DNA: TGCGCCAGCAGCCAAGGACAGGCAGTGCCTAATTCACCCCTCCACTTT
D gene: -; V gene: TRBV28; J gene: TRBJ1-1; clone size: few; CDR3 protein: CASSSRHTEAFF; CDR3 DNA: TGTGCCAGCAGTTCTAGACACACTGAAGCTTTCTTT
D gene: -; V gene: TRBV7-8; J gene: TRBJ2-3; clone size: few; CDR3 protein: CASSQQQGQYGTQYF; CDR3 DNA: TGTGCCAGCAGCCAGCAGCAGGGTCAGTACGGTACGCAGTATTTT
D gene: -; V gene: TRBV19; J gene: TRBJ1-5; clone size: -; CDR3 protein: CASSSASYQPQHF; CDR3 DNA: TGTGCCAGTAGTTCGGCCTCGTATCAGCCCCAGCATTTT
D gene: -; V gene: TRBV11-3; J gene: TRBJ2-1; clone size: once; CDR3 protein: CASSLEVLGATGEQFF; CDR3 DNA: TGTGCCAGCAGCTTAGAGGTTCTGGGGGCCACAGGGGAGCAGTTCTTC
D gene: -; V gene: TRBV6-6; J gene: TRBJ1-3; clone size: once; CDR3 protein: CASSSGFTSGSGNTIYF; CDR3 DNA: TGTGCCAGCAGTTCTGGATTCACGTCGGGCTCTGGAAACACCATATATTTT
D gene: TRBD1; V gene: TRBV19; J gene: TRBJ2-5; clone size: -; CDR3 protein: CASSIGTAGETQYF; CDR3 DNA: TGTGCCAGTAGTATCGGGACAGCAGGAGAGACCCAGTACTTC
D gene: TRBD1; V gene: TRBV12-3/TRBV12-4; J gene: TRBJ2-3; clone size: -; CDR3 protein: CASSMGQGRTDTQYF; CDR3 DNA: TGTGCCAGCAGTATGGGACAGGGGAGGACAGATACGCAGTATTTT
D gene: -; V gene: TRBV12-3/TRBV12-4; J gene: TRBJ2-1; clone size: -; CDR3 protein: CASSLNPGYEQFF; CDR3 DNA: TGTGCCAGCAGTTTAAATCCGGGCTATGAGCAGTTCTTC
D gene: -; V gene: TRBV20-1; J gene: TRBJ2-3; clone size: -; CDR3 protein: CSARWADTQYF; CDR3 DNA: TGCAGTGCCAGGTGGGCAGATACGCAGTATTTT
D gene: -; V gene: TRBV27; J gene: TRBJ1-1; clone size: few; CDR3 protein: CASKVGGRTEAFF; CDR3 DNA: TGTGCCAGCAAGGTAGGGGGAAGGACTGAAGCTTTCTTT
D gene: -; V gene: TRBV7-2; J gene: TRBJ2-3; clone size: few; CDR3 protein: CASSLAPPGGGKGDTQYF; CDR3 DNA: TGTGCCAGCAGCTTAGCCCCCCCCGGGGGAGGAAAGGGGGATACGCAGTATTTT
D gene: TRBD2; V gene: TRBV7-2; J gene: TRBJ2-7; clone size: many; CDR3 protein: CASSSGGSSSYEQYF; CDR3 DNA: TGTGCCAGCAGCTCCGGGGGGAGCAGCTCCTACGAGCAGTACTTC
D gene: -; V gene: TRBV6-2/TRBV6-3; J gene: TRBJ1-6; clone size: -; CDR3 protein: CASTRDIGSPLHF; CDR3 DNA: TGTGCCAGCACCCGGGATATAGGCTCACCCCTCCACTTT
D gene: -; V gene: TRBV5-1; J gene: TRBJ2-5; clone size: -; CDR3 protein: CASSLDPGSQQETQYF; CDR3 DNA: TGCGCCAGCAGCTTGGACCCCGGGAGCCAACAAGAGACCCAGTACTTC
D gene: -; V gene: TRBV7-2; J gene: TRBJ2-1; clone size: -; CDR3 protein: CASSIKAGGGSYNEQFF; CDR3 DNA: TGTGCCAGCAGCATAAAGGCAGGGGGGGGATCCTACAATGAGCAGTTCTTC
D gene: -; V gene: TRBV7-2; J gene: TRBJ2-3; clone size: -; CDR3 protein: CASSLLIADTQYF; CDR3 DNA: TGTGCCAGCAGCTTATTAATAGCAGATACGCAGTATTTT
D gene: TRBD1; V gene: TRBV12-3/TRBV12-4; J gene: TRBJ1-1; clone size: few; CDR3 protein: CASSRDRVGTEAFF; CDR3 DNA: TGTGCCAGCAGCCGGGACAGGGTGGGGACTGAAGCTTTCTTT